The next 7 T cell receptor beta chains were all read from a single sample in a study of cytomegalovirus exposure and HLA in healthy donors. TCRdb's copy holds only in-frame clones and misses some; the assay was immunoSEQ multiplex PCR. The sample yields about 150,000 clones, 86% seen once. The material sequenced was PBMCs. All receptors come from a human donor in good health.

This chain uses TRBV2 with TRBJ2-1; TRBD2 is a possible D gene (5 bases). V was clipped by 8 bases and J by 9 bases, with 17 bases between them. The CDR3 runs 13 residues. The germline CDR1 and CDR2 sequences are SNHLY and FYNNEI. CDR3 amino acids: CASGGSGFREQFF. The CDR3 bases are TGTGCCAGCGGAGGTTCCGGTTTCCGTGAGCAGTTCTTC.

The chain recombines TRBV6-5 with TRBJ2-2; D unclear. V lost 8 bases, J lost 4 bases, and 11 bases lay in between. The germline V gene encodes CDR1 MNHEY and CDR2 SVGAGI. This CDR3 comprises 13 residues. This CDR3 reads CASQQVATGELFF. The DNA of the CDR3 is TGTGCCAGCCAGCAGGTGGCCACCGGGGAGCTGTTTTTT.

The rearrangement uses TRBV11-2 and TRBJ1-1, with 8 bases that match TRBD1. CDR3 length: 14 residues. V lost 5 bases, J lost 3 bases, and 5 bases stayed unmatched. Germline V lookup: CDR1 SGHAT, CDR2 FQNNGV. CDR3 in DNA: TGTGCCAGCAGCCCACCGGGACAGGACACTGAAGCTTTCTTT. Translated, it gives CASSPPGQDTEAFF.

The V call is TRBV5-1, the J call TRBJ1-1; D gene unclear. Trimming cost V 0 bases and J 7 bases, with 13 bases left between them. This CDR3 comprises 14 residues. CDR1 and CDR2 (germline): SGHRS, YFSETQ. The CDR3: CASSLGSGFLEAFF. DNA for the CDR3: TGCGCCAGCAGCTTGGGGTCAGGTTTCCTTGAAGCTTTCTTT.

The chain joins TRBV18 to TRBJ1-3; D is perhaps TRBD1 (6 bases). The CDR3 covers 16 residues. The germline V gene has CDR1 KGHSH and CDR2 LQKENI. V was clipped by 0 bases and J by 7 bases, with 16 bases between them. In nucleotides, the CDR3 is TGTGCCAGCTCACCACCGGACAGTTTTACGGCGAACACCATATATTTT. Translating it yields CASSPPDSFTANTIYF.

The chain is built from TRBV5-1 and TRBJ2-6, with 7 nucleotides matching TRBD1. V lost 0 bases, J lost 1 base, and 7 bases stayed unmatched. Germline V gene data show CDR1 as SGHRS and CDR2 as YFSETQ. The CDR3 length is 18 residues. The CDR3 bases are TGCGCCAGCAGCTTGGAATACAGGGGAAGGTCTGGGGCCAACGTCCTGACTTTC. It translates to CASSLEYRGRSGANVLTF. The whole variable domain, remainder taken from reference TRBV5-1 and TRBJ2-6, is KAGVTQTPRYLIKTRGQQVTLSCSPISGHRSVSWYQQTPGQGLQFLFEYFSETQRNKGNFPGRFSGRQFSNSRSEMNVSTLELGDSALYLCASSLEYRGRSGANVLTFGAGSRLTVL.

J is TRBJ1-2 and V is TRBV19; weak D call: TRBD1 (6 bases). V gave up 2 bases and J gave up 5 bases, with 12 bases separating them. The CDR3 has 14 amino acids. The germline gives CDR1 LNHDA, CDR2 SQIVND (reference sequence). This CDR3 is CASSIHPQGYGYTF. CDR3 nucleotide sequence: TGTGCCAGTAGTATACACCCTCAGGGGTATGGCTACACCTTC.